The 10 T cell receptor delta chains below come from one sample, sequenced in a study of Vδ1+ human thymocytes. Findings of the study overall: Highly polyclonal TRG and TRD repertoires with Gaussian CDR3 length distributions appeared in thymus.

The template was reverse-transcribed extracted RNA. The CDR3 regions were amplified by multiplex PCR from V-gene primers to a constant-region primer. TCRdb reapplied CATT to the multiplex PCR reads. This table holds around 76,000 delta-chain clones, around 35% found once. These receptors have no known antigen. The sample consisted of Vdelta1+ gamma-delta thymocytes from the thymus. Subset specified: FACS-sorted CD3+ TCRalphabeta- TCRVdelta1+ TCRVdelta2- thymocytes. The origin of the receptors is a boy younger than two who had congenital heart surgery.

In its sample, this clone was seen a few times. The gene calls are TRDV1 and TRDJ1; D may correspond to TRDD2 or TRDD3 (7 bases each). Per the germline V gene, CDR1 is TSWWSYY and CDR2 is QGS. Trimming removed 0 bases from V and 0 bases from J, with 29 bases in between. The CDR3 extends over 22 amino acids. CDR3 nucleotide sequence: TGTGCTCTTGGGGAACTAGTTCCTACGAGACTCTATATACTGGGGTACACCGATAAACTCATCTTT. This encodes CALGELVPTRLYILGYTDKLIF.

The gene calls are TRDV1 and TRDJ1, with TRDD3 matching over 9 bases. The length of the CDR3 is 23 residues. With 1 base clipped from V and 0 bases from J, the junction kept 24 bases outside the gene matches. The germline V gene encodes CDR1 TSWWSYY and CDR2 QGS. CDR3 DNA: TGTGCTCTTGGGGAACCCTTCCCTTCCTTCCCCTGGGGGATGGGGCGTTACACCGATAAACTCATCTTT. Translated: CALGEPFPSFPWGMGRYTDKLIF.

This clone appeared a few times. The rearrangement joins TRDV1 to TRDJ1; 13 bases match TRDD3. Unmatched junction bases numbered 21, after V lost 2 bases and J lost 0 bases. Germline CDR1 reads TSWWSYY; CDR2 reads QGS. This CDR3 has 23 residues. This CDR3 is CALGEVPRTGGYAGYKYTDKLIF. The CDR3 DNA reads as TGTGCTCTTGGGGAAGTGCCCCGTACTGGGGGATACGCAGGTTACAAGTACACCGATAAACTCATCTTT.

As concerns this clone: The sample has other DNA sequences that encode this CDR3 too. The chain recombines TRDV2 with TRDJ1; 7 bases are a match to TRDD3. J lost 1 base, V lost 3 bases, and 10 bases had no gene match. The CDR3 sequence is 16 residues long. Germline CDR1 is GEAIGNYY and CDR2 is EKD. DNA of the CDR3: TGTGCCTGTGACTCAGGGGGATGGCCATTCACCGATAAACTCATCTTT. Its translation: CACDSGGWPFTDKLIF.

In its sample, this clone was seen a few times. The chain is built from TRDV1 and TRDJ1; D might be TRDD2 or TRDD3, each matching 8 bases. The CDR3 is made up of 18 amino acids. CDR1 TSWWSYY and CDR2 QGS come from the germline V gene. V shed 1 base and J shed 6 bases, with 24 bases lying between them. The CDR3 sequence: CALGEPSYAYWGAHKLIF. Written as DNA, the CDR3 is TGTGCTCTTGGGGAACCTTCCTACGCATACTGGGGGGCCCATAAACTCATCTTT.

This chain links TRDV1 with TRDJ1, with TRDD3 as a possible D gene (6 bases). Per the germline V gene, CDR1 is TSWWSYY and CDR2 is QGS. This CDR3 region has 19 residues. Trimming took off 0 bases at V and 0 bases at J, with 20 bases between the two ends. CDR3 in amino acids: CALGELFSGDPSNTDKLIF. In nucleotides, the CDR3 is TGTGCTCTTGGGGAACTTTTCTCCGGGGATCCGTCGAACACCGATAAACTCATCTTT.

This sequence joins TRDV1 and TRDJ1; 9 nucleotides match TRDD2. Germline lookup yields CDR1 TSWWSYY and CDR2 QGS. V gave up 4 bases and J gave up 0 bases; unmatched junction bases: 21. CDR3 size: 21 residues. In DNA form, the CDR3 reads TGTGCTCTTGGGGTCCAAAATTGGCCTTCCTACTGGGGAGAGTACACCGATAAACTCATCTTT. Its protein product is CALGVQNWPSYWGEYTDKLIF.

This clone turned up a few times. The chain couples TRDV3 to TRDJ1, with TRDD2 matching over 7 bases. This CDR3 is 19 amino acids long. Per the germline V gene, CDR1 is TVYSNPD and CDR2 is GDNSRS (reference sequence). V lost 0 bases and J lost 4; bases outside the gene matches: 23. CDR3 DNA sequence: TGTGCCTTTAGGCCGGTTCCTACGCCTCTCCTTATCGTGGTCGATAAACTCATCTTT. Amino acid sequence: CAFRPVPTPLLIVVDKLIF.

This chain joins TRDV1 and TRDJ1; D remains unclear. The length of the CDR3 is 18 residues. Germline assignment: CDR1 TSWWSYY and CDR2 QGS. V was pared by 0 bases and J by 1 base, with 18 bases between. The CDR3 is CALGELPLRNTGTDKLIF. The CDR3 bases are TGTGCTCTTGGGGAACTCCCCCTCCGGAATACCGGCACCGATAAACTCATCTTT.

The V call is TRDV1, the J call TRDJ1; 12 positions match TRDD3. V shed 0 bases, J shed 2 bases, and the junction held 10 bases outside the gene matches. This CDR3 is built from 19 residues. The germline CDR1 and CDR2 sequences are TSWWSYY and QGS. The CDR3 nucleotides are TGTGCTCTTGGGGAACTAGTCAGCATACTGGGGGATACTACCGATAAACTCATCTTT. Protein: CALGELVSILGDTTDKLIF.